This T cell receptor (beta chain) was obtained from a study of cytomegalovirus exposure and HLA in healthy donors. Study-level points and caveats: As a later analysis revealed, the rate of TCR association differed by HLA locus, with DRB1 most and HLA-C fewest. Common viral pathogens seemed to be connected with several of the most significant clusters, according to a later analysis.

About this clone itself: Its cognate antigen is unknown.

Germline CDR1 reads MGHRA; CDR2 reads YSYEKL. Trimming cost V 4 bases and J 8 bases; bases outside gene matches: 9. CDR3 length equals 15 residues. A multiplex PCR was run with 60 Vbeta primers and 13 Jbeta primers. Data came from immunoSEQ multiplex PCR; TCRdb stores just in-frame clones and leaves some out. Among approximately 150,000 clones, about 82% were seen once, and the ten largest hold 3% to 4%. This clonotype originated in a male donor in good health and CMV-seronegative. The sample taken for sequencing was PBMCs. V gene TRBV4-1 combines with J gene TRBJ2-1, with 9 bases fitting TRBD2. The CDR3 is CASSLRLAGVDEQFF. CDR3 coding DNA: TGCGCCAGCAGCCTCAGGTTAGCGGGAGTCGATGAGCAGTTCTTC.